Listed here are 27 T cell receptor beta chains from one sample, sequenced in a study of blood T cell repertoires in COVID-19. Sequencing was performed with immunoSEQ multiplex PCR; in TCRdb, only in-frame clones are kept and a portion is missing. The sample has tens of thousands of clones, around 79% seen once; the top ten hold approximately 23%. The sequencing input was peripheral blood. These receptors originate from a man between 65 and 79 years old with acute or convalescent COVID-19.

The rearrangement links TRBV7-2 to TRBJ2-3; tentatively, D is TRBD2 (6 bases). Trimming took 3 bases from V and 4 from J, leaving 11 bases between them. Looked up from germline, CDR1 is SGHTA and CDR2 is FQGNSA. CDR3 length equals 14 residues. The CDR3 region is CASSFGGAADTQYF. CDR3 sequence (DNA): TGTGCCAGCAGCTTCGGGGGAGCAGCAGATACGCAGTATTTT. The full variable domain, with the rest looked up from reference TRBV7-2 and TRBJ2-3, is GAGVSQSPSNKVTEKGKDVELRCDPISGHTALYWYRQSLGQGLEFLIYFQGNSAPDKSGLPSDRFSAERTGGSVSTLTIQRTQQEDSAVYLCASSFGGAADTQYFGPGTRLTVL.

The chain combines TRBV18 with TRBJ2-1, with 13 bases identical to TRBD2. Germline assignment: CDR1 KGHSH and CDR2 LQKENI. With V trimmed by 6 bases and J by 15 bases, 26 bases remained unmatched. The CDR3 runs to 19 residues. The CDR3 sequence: CASSPPGTSGMMYTPGSFF. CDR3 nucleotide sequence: TGTGCCAGCTCCCCTCCGGGGACTAGCGGGATGATGTATACTCCGGGCTCGTTCTTC.

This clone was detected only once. The CDR3 DNA sequence: TGTGCCAGCAGCTTAGATTATGTGAGCCAGGTTGGCAATCAGCCCCAGCATTTT. It encodes CASSLDYVSQVGNQPQHF. The gene calls are TRBV11-3 and TRBJ1-5, with unresolved D. Germline V gene data show CDR1 as SGHNT and CDR2 as YENEEA. The CDR3 loop spans 18 amino acids. V lost 0 bases and J 2 bases, leaving 17 bases between the germline ends.

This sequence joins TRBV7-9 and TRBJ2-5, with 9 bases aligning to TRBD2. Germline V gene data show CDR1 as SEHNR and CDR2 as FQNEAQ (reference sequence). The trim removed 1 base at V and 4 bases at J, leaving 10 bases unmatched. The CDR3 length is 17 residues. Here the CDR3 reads CASSLGTSASTGETQYF. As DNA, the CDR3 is TGTGCCAGCAGCTTAGGGACTAGCGCATCGACCGGAGAGACCCAGTACTTC.

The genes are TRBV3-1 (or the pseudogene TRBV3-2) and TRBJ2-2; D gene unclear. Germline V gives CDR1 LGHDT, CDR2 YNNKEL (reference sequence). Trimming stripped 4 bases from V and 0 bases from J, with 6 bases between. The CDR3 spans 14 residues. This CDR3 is CASSLNSNTGELFF. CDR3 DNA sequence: TGTGCCAGCAGCCTAAACTCGAACACCGGGGAGCTGTTTTTT.

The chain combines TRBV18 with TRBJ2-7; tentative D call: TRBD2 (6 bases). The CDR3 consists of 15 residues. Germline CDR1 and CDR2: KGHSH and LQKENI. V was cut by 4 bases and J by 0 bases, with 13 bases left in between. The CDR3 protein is CASSLLGGSSYEQYF. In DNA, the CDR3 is TGTGCCAGCTCACTCCTGGGGGGTAGCTCCTACGAGCAGTACTTC.

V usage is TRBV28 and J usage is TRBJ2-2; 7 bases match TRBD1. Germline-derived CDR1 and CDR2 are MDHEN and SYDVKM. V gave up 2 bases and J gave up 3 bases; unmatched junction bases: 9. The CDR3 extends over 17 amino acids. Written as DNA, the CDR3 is TGTGCCAGCAGTTTAGGAGCCGGGACAGACTACACCGGGGAGCTGTTTTTT. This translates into CASSLGAGTDYTGELFF.

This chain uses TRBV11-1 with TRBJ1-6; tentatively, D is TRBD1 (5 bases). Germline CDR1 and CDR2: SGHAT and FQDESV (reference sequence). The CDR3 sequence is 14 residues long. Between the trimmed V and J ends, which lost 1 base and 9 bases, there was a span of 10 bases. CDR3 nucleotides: TGTGCCAGCAGCTTAGTGGGGGGGTTTTCACCCCTCCACTTT. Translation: CASSLVGGFSPLHF.

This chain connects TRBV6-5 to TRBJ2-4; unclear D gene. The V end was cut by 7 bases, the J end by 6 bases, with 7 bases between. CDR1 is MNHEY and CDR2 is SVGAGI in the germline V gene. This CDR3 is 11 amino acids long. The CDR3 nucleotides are TGTGCCAGCAATCGGTTAAACATTCAGTACTTC. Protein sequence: CASNRLNIQYF.

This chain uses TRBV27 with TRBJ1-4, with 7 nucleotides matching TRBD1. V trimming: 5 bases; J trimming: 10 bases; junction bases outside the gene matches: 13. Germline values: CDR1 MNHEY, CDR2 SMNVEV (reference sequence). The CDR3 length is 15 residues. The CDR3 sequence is CASSPRGIAQGKLFF. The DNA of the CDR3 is TGTGCCAGCAGTCCCAGGGGGATTGCTCAGGGAAAACTGTTTTTT.

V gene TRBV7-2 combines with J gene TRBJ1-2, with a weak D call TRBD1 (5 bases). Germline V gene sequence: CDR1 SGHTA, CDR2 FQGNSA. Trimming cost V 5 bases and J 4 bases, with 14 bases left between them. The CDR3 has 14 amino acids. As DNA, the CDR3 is TGTGCCAGCAGCACAACATGGGGGGGCTATGGCTACACCTTC. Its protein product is CASSTTWGGYGYTF.

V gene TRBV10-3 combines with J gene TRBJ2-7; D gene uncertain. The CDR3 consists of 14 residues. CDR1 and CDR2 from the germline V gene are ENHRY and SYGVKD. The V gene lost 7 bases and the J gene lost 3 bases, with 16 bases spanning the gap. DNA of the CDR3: TGTGCCATCAAAGAGACCGGGTACCTCTACGAGCAGTACTTC. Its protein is CAIKETGYLYEQYF.

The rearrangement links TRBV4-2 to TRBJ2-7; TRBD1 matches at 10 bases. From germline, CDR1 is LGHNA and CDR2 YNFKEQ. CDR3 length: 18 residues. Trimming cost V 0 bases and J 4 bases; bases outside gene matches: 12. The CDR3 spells CASSQDIQGWTGGYEQYF. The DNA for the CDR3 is TGTGCCAGCAGCCAAGACATCCAGGGTTGGACAGGGGGATACGAGCAGTACTTC.

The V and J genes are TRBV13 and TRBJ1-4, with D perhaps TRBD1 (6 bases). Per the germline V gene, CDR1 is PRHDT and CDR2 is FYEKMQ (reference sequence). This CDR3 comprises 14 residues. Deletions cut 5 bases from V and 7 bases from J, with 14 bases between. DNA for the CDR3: TGTGCCAGCAGCACGGGCCGGGACATTGAAAAACTGTTTTTT. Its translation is CASSTGRDIEKLFF.

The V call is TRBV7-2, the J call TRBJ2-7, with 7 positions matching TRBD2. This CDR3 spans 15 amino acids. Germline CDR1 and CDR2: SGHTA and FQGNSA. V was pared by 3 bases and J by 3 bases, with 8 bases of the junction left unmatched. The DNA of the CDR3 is TGTGCCAGCAGCTTCGGGGGGACCGGCCTCTACGAGCAGTACTTC. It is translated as CASSFGGTGLYEQYF.

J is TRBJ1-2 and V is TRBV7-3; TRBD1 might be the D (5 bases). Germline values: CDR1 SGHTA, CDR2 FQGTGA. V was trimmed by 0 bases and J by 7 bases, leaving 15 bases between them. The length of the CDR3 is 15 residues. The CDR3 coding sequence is TGTGCCAGCAGCTTAACGGGGCCAGGCAGCCGTGGCTACACCTTC. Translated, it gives CASSLTGPGSRGYTF.

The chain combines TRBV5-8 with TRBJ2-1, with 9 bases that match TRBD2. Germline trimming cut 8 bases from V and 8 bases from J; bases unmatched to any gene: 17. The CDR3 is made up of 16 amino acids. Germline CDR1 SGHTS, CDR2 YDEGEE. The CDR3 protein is CARPGTPAGGSYEQFF. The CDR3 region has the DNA TGTGCCAGGCCCGGGACCCCAGCGGGAGGTAGTTATGAGCAGTTCTTC. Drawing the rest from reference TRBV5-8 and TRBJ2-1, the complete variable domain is EAGVTQSPTHLIKTRGQQATLRCSPISGHTSVYWYQQALGLGLQFLLWYDEGEERNRGNFPPRFSGRQFPNYSSELNVNALELEDSALYLCARPGTPAGGSYEQFFGPGTRLTVL.

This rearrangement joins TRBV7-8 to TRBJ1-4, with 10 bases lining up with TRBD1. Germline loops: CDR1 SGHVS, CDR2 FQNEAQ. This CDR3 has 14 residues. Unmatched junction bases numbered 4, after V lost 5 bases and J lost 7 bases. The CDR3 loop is CASSPGTGVEKLFF. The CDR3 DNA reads TGTGCCAGCAGCCCGGGGACAGGGGTTGAAAAACTGTTTTTT.

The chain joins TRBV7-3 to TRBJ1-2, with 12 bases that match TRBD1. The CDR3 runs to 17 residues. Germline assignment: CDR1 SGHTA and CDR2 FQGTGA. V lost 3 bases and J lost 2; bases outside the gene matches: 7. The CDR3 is CASSLGTGGEFNYGYTF. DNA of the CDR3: TGTGCCAGCAGCTTGGGGACAGGGGGCGAGTTCAACTATGGCTACACCTTC.

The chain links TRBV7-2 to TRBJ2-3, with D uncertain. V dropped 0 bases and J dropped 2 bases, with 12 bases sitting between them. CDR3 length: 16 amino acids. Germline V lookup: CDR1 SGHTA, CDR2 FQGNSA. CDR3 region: CASSLALDSFTDTQYF. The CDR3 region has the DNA TGTGCCAGCAGCTTAGCCCTTGACTCTTTCACAGATACGCAGTATTTT.

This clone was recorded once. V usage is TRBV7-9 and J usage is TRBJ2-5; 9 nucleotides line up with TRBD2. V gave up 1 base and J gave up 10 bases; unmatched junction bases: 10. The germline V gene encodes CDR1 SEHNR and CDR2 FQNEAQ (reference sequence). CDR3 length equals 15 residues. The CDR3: CASSLGGGRALIQYF. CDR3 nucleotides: TGTGCCAGCAGCTTAGGAGGCGGGAGGGCCCTAATCCAGTACTTC.

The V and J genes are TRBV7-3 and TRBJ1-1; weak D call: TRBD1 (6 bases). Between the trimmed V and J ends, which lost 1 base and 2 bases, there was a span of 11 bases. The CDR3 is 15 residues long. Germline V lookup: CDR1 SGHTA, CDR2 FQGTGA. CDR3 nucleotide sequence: TGTGCCAGCAGCTTAAGAGGGACACTAAACACTGAAGCTTTCTTT. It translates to CASSLRGTLNTEAFF.

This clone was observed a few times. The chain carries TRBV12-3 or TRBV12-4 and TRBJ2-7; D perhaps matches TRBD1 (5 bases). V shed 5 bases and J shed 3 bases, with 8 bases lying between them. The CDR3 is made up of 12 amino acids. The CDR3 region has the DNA TGTGCCAGCAGTCTCGACAGCTACGAGCAGTACTTC. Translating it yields CASSLDSYEQYF.

Here the CDR3 DNA reads TGTGCCAGCAGGCTAACAGGGGGCGCGCTTAACGAGCAGTACTTC. It specifies CASRLTGGALNEQYF. The rearrangement joins TRBV27 to TRBJ2-7; 9 bases line up with TRBD1. Trimming removed 6 bases from V and 5 bases from J; junction bases left unmatched: 11. CDR1 MNHEY and CDR2 SMNVEV come from the germline V gene (reference sequence). The CDR3 contains 15 residues.

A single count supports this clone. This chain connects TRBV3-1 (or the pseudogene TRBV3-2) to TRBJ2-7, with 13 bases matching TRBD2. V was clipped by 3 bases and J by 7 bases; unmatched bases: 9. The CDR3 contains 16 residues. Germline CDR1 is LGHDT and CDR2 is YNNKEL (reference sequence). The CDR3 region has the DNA TGTGCCAGCAGCCAGGCCGGGACTAGCGGGACGGGGGAGCAGTACTTC. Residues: CASSQAGTSGTGEQYF.

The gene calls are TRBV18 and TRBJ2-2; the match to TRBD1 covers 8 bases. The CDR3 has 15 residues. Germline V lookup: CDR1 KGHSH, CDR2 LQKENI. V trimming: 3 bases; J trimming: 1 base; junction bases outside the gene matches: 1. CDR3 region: CASSPGQGNTGELFF. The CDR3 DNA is TGTGCCAGCTCACCCGGACAGGGGAACACCGGGGAGCTGTTTTTT.

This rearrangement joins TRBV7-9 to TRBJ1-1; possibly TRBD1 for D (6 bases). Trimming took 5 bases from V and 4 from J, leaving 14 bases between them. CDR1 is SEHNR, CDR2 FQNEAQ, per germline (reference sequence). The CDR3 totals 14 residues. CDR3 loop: CASSPTGSGTEAFF. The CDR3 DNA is TGTGCCAGCAGCCCAACAGGGTCGGGCACTGAAGCTTTCTTT.